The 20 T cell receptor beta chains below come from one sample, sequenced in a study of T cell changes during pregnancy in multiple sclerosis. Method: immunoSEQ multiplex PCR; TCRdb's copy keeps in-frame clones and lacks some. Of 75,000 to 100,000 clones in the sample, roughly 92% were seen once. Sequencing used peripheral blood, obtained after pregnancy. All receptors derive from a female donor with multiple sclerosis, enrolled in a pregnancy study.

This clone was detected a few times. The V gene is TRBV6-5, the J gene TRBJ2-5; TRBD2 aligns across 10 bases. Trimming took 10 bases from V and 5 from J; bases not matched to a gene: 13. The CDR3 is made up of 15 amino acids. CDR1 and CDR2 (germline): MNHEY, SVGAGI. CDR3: CATKNGLADVETQYF. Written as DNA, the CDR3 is TGTGCCACCAAGAACGGACTAGCGGATGTGGAGACCCAGTACTTC.

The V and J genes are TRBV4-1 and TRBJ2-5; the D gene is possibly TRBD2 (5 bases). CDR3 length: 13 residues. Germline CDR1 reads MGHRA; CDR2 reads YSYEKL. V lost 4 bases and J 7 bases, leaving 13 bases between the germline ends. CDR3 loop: CASSLEDGVTQYF. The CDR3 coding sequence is TGCGCCAGCAGCCTCGAGGACGGGGTGACCCAGTACTTC.

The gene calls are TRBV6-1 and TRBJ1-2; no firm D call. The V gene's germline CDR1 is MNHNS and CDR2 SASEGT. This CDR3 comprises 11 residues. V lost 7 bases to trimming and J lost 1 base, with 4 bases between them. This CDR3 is CASTVNYGYTF. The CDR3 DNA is TGTGCCAGCACCGTTAACTATGGCTACACCTTC.

The CDR3 nucleotides read TGTGCCAGCAGCCCGGGGACTAGCGGGAGTTGGGAGACCCAGTACTTC. It translates to CASSPGTSGSWETQYF. This chain links TRBV9 with TRBJ2-5; 14 bases line up with TRBD2. CDR3 length: 16 amino acids. The J segment lost 5 bases and the V segment lost 4 bases, leaving 7 bases of the junction unmatched. The germline CDR1 and CDR2 sequences are SGDLS and YYNGEE.

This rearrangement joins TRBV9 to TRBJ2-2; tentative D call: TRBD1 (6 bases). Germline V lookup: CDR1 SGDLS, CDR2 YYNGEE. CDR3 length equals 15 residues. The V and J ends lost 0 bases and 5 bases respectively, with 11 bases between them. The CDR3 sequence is CASSVANRETGELFF. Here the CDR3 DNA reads TGTGCCAGCAGCGTAGCGAACAGGGAGACCGGGGAGCTGTTTTTT.

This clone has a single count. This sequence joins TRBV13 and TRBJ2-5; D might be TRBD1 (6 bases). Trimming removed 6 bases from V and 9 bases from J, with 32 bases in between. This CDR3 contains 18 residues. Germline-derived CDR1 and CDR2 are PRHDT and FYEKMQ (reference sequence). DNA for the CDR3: TGTGCCAGCAGTTCGCCGGCTCCGTCGGACAGCGGCCGAAGGTCCCAGTACTTC. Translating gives CASSSPAPSDSGRRSQYF.

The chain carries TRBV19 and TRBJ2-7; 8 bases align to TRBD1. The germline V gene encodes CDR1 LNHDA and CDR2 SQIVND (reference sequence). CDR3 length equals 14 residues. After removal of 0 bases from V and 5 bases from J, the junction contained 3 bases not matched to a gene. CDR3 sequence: CASSIEDRAHEQYF. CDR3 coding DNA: TGTGCCAGTAGTATAGAGGACAGGGCTCACGAGCAGTACTTC.

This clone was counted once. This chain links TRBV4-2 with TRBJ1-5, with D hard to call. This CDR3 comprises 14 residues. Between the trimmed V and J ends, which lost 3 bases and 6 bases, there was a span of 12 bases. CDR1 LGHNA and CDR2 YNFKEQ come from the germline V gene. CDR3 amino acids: CASSHKGGSQPQHF. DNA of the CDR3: TGTGCCAGCAGCCACAAAGGCGGAAGTCAGCCCCAGCATTTT.

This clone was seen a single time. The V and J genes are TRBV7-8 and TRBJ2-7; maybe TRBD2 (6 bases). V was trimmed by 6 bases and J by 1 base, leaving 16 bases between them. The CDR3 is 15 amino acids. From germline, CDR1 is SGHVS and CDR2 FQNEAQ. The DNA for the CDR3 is TGTGCCAGCAGGAAATATAGCGGTTCTTCCTACGAGCAGTACTTC. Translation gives CASRKYSGSSYEQYF.

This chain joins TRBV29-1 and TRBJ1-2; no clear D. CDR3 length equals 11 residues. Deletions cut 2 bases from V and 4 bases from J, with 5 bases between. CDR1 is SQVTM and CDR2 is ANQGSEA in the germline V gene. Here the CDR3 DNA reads TGCAGCGTTGAATTCAGCTATGGCTACACCTTC. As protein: CSVEFSYGYTF.

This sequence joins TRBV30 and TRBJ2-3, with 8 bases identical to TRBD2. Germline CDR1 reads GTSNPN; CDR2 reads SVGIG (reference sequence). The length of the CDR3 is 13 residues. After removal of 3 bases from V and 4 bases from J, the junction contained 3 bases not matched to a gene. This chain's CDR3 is CAWSGGDADTQYF. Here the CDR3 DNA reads TGTGCCTGGAGCGGGGGGGACGCAGATACGCAGTATTTT.

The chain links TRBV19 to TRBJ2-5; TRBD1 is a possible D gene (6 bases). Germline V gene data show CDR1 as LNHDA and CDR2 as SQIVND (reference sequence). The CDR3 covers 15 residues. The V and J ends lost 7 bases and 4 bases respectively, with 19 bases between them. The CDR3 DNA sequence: TGTGCCAGTAAGGACCAAGACAGGAAGGGAGAGACCCAGTACTTC. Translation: CASKDQDRKGETQYF.

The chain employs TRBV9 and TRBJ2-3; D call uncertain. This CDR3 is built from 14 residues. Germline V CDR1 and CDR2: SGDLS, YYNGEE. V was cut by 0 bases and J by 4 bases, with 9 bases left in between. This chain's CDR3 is CASSVARLPDTQYF. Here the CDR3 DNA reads TGTGCCAGCAGCGTAGCTCGGTTACCAGATACGCAGTATTTT.

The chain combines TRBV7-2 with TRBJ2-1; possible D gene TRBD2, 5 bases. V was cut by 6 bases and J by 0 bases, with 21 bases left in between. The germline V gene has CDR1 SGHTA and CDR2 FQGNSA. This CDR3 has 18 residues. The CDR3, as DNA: TGTGCCAGCAGTCCGGCCCGATGGCTAGCTAGCTCCTACAATGAGCAGTTCTTC. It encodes CASSPARWLASSYNEQFF.

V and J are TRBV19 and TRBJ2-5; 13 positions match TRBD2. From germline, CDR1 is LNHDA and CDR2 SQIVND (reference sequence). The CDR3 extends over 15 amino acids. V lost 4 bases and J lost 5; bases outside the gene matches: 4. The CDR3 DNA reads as TGTGCCAGTAGTAAGGGACTAGCGGGGATGGAGACCCAGTACTTC. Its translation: CASSKGLAGMETQYF. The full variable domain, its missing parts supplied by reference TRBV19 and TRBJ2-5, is DGGITQSPKYLFRKEGQNVTLSCEQNLNHDAMYWYRQDPGQGLRLIYYSQIVNDFQKGDIAEGYSVSREKKESFPLTVTSAQKNPTAFYLCASSKGLAGMETQYFGPGTRLLVL.

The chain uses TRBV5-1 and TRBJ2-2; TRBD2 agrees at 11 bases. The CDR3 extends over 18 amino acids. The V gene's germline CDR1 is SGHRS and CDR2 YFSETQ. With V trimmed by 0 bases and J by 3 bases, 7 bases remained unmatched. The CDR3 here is CASSLEGSGRADTGELFF. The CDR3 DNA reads TGCGCCAGCAGCTTGGAGGGTAGCGGGAGGGCCGACACCGGGGAGCTGTTTTTT.

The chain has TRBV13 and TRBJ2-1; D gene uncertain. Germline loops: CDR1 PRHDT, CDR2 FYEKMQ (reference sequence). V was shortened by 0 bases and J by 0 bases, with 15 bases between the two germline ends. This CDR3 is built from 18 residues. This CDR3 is CASSLGPRKRSSYNEQFF. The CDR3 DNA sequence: TGTGCCAGCAGCTTAGGCCCCCGGAAAAGGAGCTCCTACAATGAGCAGTTCTTC.

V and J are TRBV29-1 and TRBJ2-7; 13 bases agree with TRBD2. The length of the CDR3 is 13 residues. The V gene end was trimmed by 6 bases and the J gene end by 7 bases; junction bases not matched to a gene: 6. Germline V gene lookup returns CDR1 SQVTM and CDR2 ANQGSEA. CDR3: CSVRTSGGSEQYF. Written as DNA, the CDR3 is TGCAGCGTCCGGACTAGCGGGGGATCTGAGCAGTACTTC.

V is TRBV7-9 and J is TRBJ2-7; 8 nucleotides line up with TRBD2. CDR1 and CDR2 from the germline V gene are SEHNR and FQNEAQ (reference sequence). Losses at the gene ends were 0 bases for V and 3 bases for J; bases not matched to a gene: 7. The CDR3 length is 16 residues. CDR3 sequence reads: CASSLATGGLGYEQYF. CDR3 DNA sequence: TGTGCCAGCAGCTTAGCGACGGGAGGGTTGGGCTACGAGCAGTACTTC. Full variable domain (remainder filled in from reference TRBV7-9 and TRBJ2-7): DTGVSQNPRHKITKRGQNVTFRCDPISEHNRLYWYRQTLGQGPEFLTYFQNEAQLEKSRLLSDRFSAERPKGSFSTLEIQRTEQGDSAMYLCASSLATGGLGYEQYFGPGTRLTVT.

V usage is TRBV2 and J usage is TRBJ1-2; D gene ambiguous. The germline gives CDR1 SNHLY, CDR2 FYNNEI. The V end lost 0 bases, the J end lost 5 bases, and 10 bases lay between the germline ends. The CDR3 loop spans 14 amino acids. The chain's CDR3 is CASSEATLGYGYTF. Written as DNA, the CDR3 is TGTGCCAGCAGTGAAGCGACACTGGGTTATGGCTACACCTTC.